The TCR beta chain under discussion was sequenced for a study of human T cells and chemical hapten exposure. As for the study in general: Cases of alopecia areata, totalis or universalis occurred in a predominantly female patient group.

The CDR3 consists of 15 residues. Germline V gene sequence: CDR1 SNHLY, CDR2 FYNNEI. The V and J ends lost 6 bases and 0 bases respectively, with 15 bases between them. Points from the study as a whole: There were significantly more large CDR3 similarity clusters among expanded TCRs than among controls.

TCRdb passed the RACE reads through MiXCR, listing each CDR3 protein once. The repertoire holds about 120,000 distinct CDR3 sequences, with approximately 13% as singletons. Remarks on this clonotype: Its antigen is currently unknown.

The time point denotes: pre-sensitization, week 0. This sample's treatment: therapeutic diphenylcyclopropenone sensitization with weekly scalp DPC. Unseparated into fractions, whole blood served as the source from which total RNA was extracted. The source of this sequence is a woman aged 18-29 years with alopecia areata. Some clones in this sample may be carry-over from other donors' samples. This rearrangement joins TRBV2 to TRBJ2-7; possibly TRBD1 or TRBD2 for D (5 bases each). The starting material was whole blood, obtained in connection with sensitization to the hapten diphenylcyclopropenone (DPC). The CDR3 is CASRVGTVSSYEQYF. Here the CDR3 DNA reads TGTGCCAGCAGGGTGGGGACCGTGAGCTCCTACGAGCAGTACTTC.